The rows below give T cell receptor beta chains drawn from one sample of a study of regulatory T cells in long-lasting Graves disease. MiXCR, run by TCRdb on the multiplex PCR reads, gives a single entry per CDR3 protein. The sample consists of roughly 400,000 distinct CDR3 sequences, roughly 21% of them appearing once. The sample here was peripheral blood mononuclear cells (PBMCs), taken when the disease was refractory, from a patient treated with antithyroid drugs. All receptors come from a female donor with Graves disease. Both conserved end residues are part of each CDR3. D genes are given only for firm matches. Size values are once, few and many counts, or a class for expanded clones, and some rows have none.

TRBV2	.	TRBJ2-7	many	TGTGCCAGCACTTACGAGACACTGTCCTACGAGCAGTACTTC	CASTYETLSYEQYF
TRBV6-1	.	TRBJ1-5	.	TGTGCCAGCAAGTGGAGGCTGTGGAATCAGCCCCAGCATTTT	CASKWRLWNQPQHF
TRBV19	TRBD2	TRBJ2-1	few	TGTGCCGCAGCCCTAGCGGGAGGCAGGTCCAATGAGCAGTTCTTC	CAAALAGGRSNEQFF
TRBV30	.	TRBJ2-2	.	TGTGCCTGGAGAACGGGACGTGGCACCGGGGAGCTGTTTTTT	CAWRTGRGTGELFF
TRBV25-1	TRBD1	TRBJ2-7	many	TGTGCCAGCAGTGAACGGGGACAGGGGTTGTACGAGCAGTACTTC	CASSERGQGLYEQYF
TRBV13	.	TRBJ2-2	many	TGTGCCAGCAGCTCCAAGGACAAGGTGTTTTTT	CASSSKDKVFF
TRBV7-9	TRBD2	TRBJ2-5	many	TGTGCCAGCAGCTTGGGGACTAGCGGGAAGTCGGAGACCCAGTACTTC	CASSLGTSGKSETQYF
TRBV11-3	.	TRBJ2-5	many	TGTGCCAGCAGCTTAGCGGCGTGGGAGACCCAGTACTTC	CASSLAAWETQYF
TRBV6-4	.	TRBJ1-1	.	TGTGCCAGCAGTGACCCTCCGACAGGTTCGATCACTGAAGCTTTCTTT	CASSDPPTGSITEAFF
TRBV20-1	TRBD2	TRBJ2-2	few	TGCAGTGCTAGAGAGGCGGGAGGGCTCACCGGGGAGCTGTTTTTT	CSAREAGGLTGELFF
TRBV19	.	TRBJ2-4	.	TGTGCCAGTAGTATACCGACCCCGGGGGACATTCTAGCCAAAAACATTCAGTACTTC	CASSIPTPGDILAKNIQYF
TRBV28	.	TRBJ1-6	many	TGTGCCAGCAGTTCGGAGACCTATAATTCACCCCTCCACTTT	CASSSETYNSPLHF
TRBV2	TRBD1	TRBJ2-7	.	TGTGCCAGTAGTATACAGGGGAAATACGAGCAGTACTTC	CASSIQGKYEQYF
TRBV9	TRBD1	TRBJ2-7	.	TGTGCCAGCAGTGCCTCGGGGACAGGGGGCAGCGAGCAGTACTTC	CASSASGTGGSEQYF
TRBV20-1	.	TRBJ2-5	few	TGCAGTGCTAGGCTACTAGTCGCGGAGACCCAGTACTTC	CSARLLVAETQYF
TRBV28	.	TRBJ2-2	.	TGTGCCACGCTCGTGCAGGACCCGGCCGGGGAGCTGTTTTTT	CATLVQDPAGELFF
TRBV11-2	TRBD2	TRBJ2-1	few	TGTGCCAGCAGCCAAACCGGGGTAGCGGGAGTATGGCGCGATGAGCAGTTCTTC	CASSQTGVAGVWRDEQFF
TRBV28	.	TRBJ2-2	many	TGTGCCAGCAGTGCGTACACCGGGGAGCTGTTTTTT	CASSAYTGELFF
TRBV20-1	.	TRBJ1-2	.	TGCAGTGCTAGAGATCCGACACGGGACCACCGACGGAATGGCTACACCTTC	CSARDPTRDHRRNGYTF
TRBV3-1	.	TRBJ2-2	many	TGTGCCAGCAGCCCTCAGTTCCCCGGGGAGCTGTTTTTT	CASSPQFPGELFF